This entry concerns a single T cell receptor (beta chain). This sample stems from a study of sequential checkpoint blockade in melanoma. Across the study: Patients were randomized 1:1 to nivolumab-then-ipilimumab or ipilimumab-then-nivolumab first-line. Maintenance nivolumab came after either treatment sequence.

Measured with immunoSEQ multiplex PCR; TCRdb has only the in-frame clones, and not every one. The sample lists approximately 5,700 clones, under 60% occurring once. V lost 4 bases and J lost 0; bases outside the gene matches: 6. Germline V gives CDR1 SGHRS, CDR2 YFSETQ. The CDR3 totals 15 residues. Treatment noted: randomized to nivolumab then ipilimumab (arm A) or the reverse (arm B). None of the patients previously received DNA-damaging chemotherapy. Live CD3+CD8+ CD19− CD56− cells were sorted from PBMCs. The sequence derives from a human donor with melanoma. V usage is TRBV5-1 and J usage is TRBJ1-2; TRBD1 matches at 7 bases. The sample here was CD8+ T cells sorted from blood (inferred from file names), taken from a patient given nivolumab and ipilimumab in sequence. CDR3 sequence reads: CASSDRERSNYGYTF. In nucleotides, the CDR3 is TGCGCCAGCAGCGACAGGGAGAGGTCTAACTATGGCTACACCTTC.